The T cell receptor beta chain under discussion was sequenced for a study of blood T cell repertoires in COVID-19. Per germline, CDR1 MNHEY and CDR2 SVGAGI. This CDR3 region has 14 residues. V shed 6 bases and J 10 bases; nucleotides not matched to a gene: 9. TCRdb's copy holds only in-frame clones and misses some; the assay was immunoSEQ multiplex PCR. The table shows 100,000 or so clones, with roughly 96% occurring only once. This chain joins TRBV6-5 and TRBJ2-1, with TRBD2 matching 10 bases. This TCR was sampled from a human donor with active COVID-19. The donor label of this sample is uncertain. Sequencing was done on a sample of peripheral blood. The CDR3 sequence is CASRLSGGAPEQFF. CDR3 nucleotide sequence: TGTGCCAGCAGACTGAGCGGGGGGGCCCCCGAGCAGTTCTTC.